A single T cell receptor (beta chain) is shown here with its context. Its antigen is as yet unknown. Germline is not matched at one junction end, which may reflect a read error. From blood CD8+ and CD4+ T cells, the TCR beta chain was sequenced. TEMRA cells were enriched by FACS, and CD4+ and CD8+ T cells were negatively isolated. The data were taken from a study of CD8 T cells in Susac syndrome. After extraction with the RNeasy kit, roughly 0.5 to 1 ug of the RNA was reverse transcribed using random hexamers. One entry per CDR3 protein results from TCRdb running MiXCR on the immunoSEQ multiplex PCR reads. The table records approximately 190,000 distinct CDR3 sequences, 95% of them present only once. General observations from the study: No clonal expansion appeared among CD4+ T cells in Susac patients.

Material for sequencing was CD4+ T cells from PBMCs. The sequence came from a human donor with Susac syndrome.

CDR3 nucleotide sequence: TGTGCCTGGAGTCTAGAGAACACTGAATCTTTCTTT. Translating it yields CAWSLENTESFF. This chain joins TRBV30 and TRBJ1-1; D gene uncertain. Germline CDR1 GTSNPN, CDR2 SVGIG (reference sequence). CDR3 length equals 12 residues.